These 11 T cell receptor beta chains came from one sample sequenced in a study of T cells expressing NK-cell markers (dated by TCRdb to about 2020). Library preparation used 5' RACE. Sequencing was performed on an Illumina HiSeq 2000. TCRdb reprocessed the reads; each CDR3 protein sequence makes one entry, and DNA is unavailable. This specimen's table enumerates 500,000 to 600,000 distinct CDR3 sequences. The top ten clonotypes cover under 4.5% of the sample. Sequencing was performed on blood T cells: a sorted CD56 or NKG2C T cell subset, CD4+ or CD8+ T cells, or bulk PBMC T cells (not recorded which). These receptor sequences come from a man aged 18 to 35 in good health. Donor details come from another sample of the same person, matched by shared clones.

This chain connects TRBV4-2 to TRBJ2-1; TCRdb calls TRBD1, which cannot be checked without DNA. This CDR3 contains 13 residues. The germline V gene encodes CDR1 LGHNA and CDR2 YNFKEQ. CDR3 region: CASSEAPGSEQFF.

V usage is TRBV11-2 and J usage is TRBJ1-2; TCRdb returns TRBD1, unconfirmable since there is no DNA. The V gene's germline CDR1 is SGHAT and CDR2 FQNNGV. This CDR3 contains 15 residues. CDR3 region: CASSLGGTDNYGYTF.

V gene TRBV11-2 combines with J gene TRBJ2-3; the TCRdb call, TRBD2, lacks DNA for checking. This CDR3 contains 16 residues. Germline CDR1 and CDR2: SGHAT and FQNNGV. CDR3 loop: CASSVRLAGNTDTQYF.

This chain links TRBV7-2 with TRBJ1-6. The CDR3 runs to 14 residues. Germline CDR1 is SGHTA and CDR2 is FQGNSA. CDR3 in amino acids: CASSLLTENSPLHF.

The rearrangement links TRBV6-1 to TRBJ2-1. The germline V gene has CDR1 MNHNS and CDR2 SASEGT. The CDR3 runs 14 residues. This CDR3 is CASHTSDSYNEQFF.

This chain joins TRBV24-1 and TRBJ2-2; TCRdb's D call, TRBD2, is unchecked because there is no DNA. The CDR3 has 17 amino acids. The germline gives CDR1 KGHDR, CDR2 SFDVKD. The CDR3 sequence: CATSDLSSGLNTGELFF.

The chain employs TRBV12-3 or TRBV12-4 and TRBJ2-3; TCRdb calls TRBD1, which cannot be checked without DNA. The CDR3 is 15 residues long. This CDR3 is CASTDRGLSTDTQYF.

The genes are TRBV5-5 and TRBJ2-3. The CDR3 runs 16 residues. Per the germline V gene, CDR1 is SGHKS and CDR2 is YYEKEE (reference sequence). This chain's CDR3 is CASSLGLNGGTDTQYF.

The J gene is TRBJ1-2, the V gene TRBV10-3; TCRdb's D call, TRBD1, is unchecked because there is no DNA. Germline V gene data show CDR1 as ENHRY and CDR2 as SYGVKD. The CDR3 runs 13 residues. The CDR3 protein is CAIRDRQGRRYTF.

The CDR3 sequence is CASRRRTGTTDTQYF. The chain carries TRBV11-3 and TRBJ2-3; without DNA, the TCRdb call of TRBD1 cannot be checked. The CDR3 runs to 15 residues. In germline, CDR1 is SGHNT, CDR2 YENEEA. The complete variable domain, with remaining parts taken from reference TRBV11-3 and TRBJ2-3, reads EAGVVQSPRYKIIEKKQPVAFWCNPISGHNTLYWYLQNLGQGPELLIRYENEEAVDDSQLPKDRFSAERLKGVDSTLKIQPAELGDSAVYLCASRRRTGTTDTQYFGPGTRLTVL.

V gene TRBV5-8 combines with J gene TRBJ2-7; the D gene TCRdb calls, TRBD2, cannot be checked with no DNA. Looked up from germline, CDR1 is SGHTS and CDR2 is YDEGEE. The CDR3 contains 15 residues. The CDR3 protein is CASSFGVTSPFEQYF.